Below, one T cell receptor (beta chain) is given with its context. V was shortened by 1 base and J by 7 bases, with 11 bases between the two germline ends. The CDR3 has 13 amino acids. CDR1 and CDR2 (germline): SGHTA, FQGNSA. After constant-region reverse-primer amplification, full-length variable regions underwent semi-nested PCR with Nested Universal Primer A. Each CDR3 protein gets one entry after TCRdb re-called the 5' RACE reads with MiXCR. Of over 50,000 distinct CDR3 sequences listed, roughly 22% were seen once; the top ten hold more than 3%. Naive CD4+ cells had CD25+ Tregs removed. The chain is built from TRBV7-2 and TRBJ2-7, with D unresolved. Sequencing used tumor-infiltrating naive CD4+ T cells sorted from the breast tumor. Noted subset: naive CD4+ T cells, CD4+CD45RA+CD25-. The sequence derives from a female donor with breast cancer. The chain's CDR3 is CASSLEAAREQYF. CDR3 DNA sequence: TGTGCCAGCAGCTTAGAGGCCGCTCGGGAGCAGTACTTC.